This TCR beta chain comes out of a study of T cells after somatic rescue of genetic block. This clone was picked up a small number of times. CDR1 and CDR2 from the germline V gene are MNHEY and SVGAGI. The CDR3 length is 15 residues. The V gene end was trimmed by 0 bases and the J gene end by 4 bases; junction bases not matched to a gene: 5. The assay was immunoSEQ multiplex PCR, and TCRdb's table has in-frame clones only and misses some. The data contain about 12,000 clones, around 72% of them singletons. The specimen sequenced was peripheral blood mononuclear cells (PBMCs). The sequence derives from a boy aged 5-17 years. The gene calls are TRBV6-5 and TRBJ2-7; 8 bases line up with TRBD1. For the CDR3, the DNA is TGTGCCAGCAGTTACTCAACAGGGGGGTGGTACGAGCAGTACTTC. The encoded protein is CASSYSTGGWYEQYF.